This T cell receptor (beta chain) comes out of a study of CD8 T cells in ankylosing spondylitis. Study-wide points: A CD8+ phenotype characterized the disease-linked clones, which were relatively rare in peripheral blood.

Trimming at V came to 6 bases and at J to 4 bases, leaving 11 bases not matched to a gene. The germline V gene encodes CDR1 MNHEY and CDR2 SMNVEV (reference sequence). There are 16 residues in the CDR3. MiXCR, applied by TCRdb to the 5' RACE reads, yields one record per CDR3 protein. This table holds approximately 350,000 distinct CDR3 sequences, around 20% found once. Comments on this clonotype: No antigen is known for it.

J is TRBJ2-2 and V is TRBV27, with 7 nucleotides matching TRBD2. Sequencing input: blood, either unsorted or a sorted T cell fraction (not recorded which). The receptor's source is a male donor with ankylosing spondylitis or in good health (not recorded which). In nucleotides, the CDR3 is TGTGCCAGCAGCCAGCGGGATGAGGTGGGCACCGGGGAGCTGTTTTTT. It yields the protein CASSQRDEVGTGELFF.